This TCR beta chain was obtained from a study of regulatory T cells in long-lasting Graves disease. Study findings and constraints: New patients shared fewer public clonotypes (around 980) than persistent patients did (around 2,700). Lower TCR diversity was seen in persistent Graves' patients than in newly diagnosed ones.

For TCR beta, libraries came from iRepertoire HTBI primers and Arm-PCR of CDR3 regions. A single record per CDR3 protein comes from TCRdb applying MiXCR to the multiplex PCR reads. This sample carries 500,000 or so distinct CDR3 sequences, roughly a sixth of them seen once, and the ten largest clones take 25%. V shed 5 bases and J 2 bases; nucleotides not matched to a gene: 3. The CDR3 consists of 14 residues. Time point of the sample: newly diagnosed GD, antithyroid drugs for less than 3 months. Generation of the TCR library employed RNA extracted from PBMCs. This clonotype showed up many times. Its antigen remains unknown. The sample was also linked to a second study, of T cells in Graves' hyperthyroidism and ophthalmopathy.

The sequence came from a middle-aged woman with Graves disease. V gene TRBV12-3 or TRBV12-4 combines with J gene TRBJ1-1; 9 bases are a match to TRBD1. Sequencing used peripheral blood mononuclear cells (PBMCs), obtained at new diagnosis, from a patient treated with antithyroid drugs. Written as DNA, the CDR3 is TGTGCCAGCAGTGGGACAGGGAGCAACACTGAAGCTTTCTTT. Protein sequence: CASSGTGSNTEAFF.